The 14 T cell receptor beta chains below were found in one sample sequenced in a study of shared clonotypes between healthy human individuals. Method: immunoSEQ multiplex PCR; TCRdb's copy keeps in-frame clones and lacks some. The sample carries around 2.5 million clones, roughly 93% recorded once. Specimen: naive CD4+ T cells from PBMCs. This sample's subset: CD45RA+ positively selected. These receptors all stem from a man aged 18 to 29 in good health. Some clones in this sample may be carry-over from other donors' samples.

The rearrangement links TRBV5-6 to TRBJ1-2; D is ambiguous. The CDR3 runs to 13 residues. Trimming removed 4 bases at V and 5 bases at J, with 12 bases between. Germline V gene data show CDR1 as SGHDT and CDR2 as YYEEEE. CDR3 DNA sequence: TGTGCCAGCAGCGTGGGTGTCGGATATGGCTACACCTTC. Translating gives CASSVGVGYGYTF.

The chain links TRBV2 to TRBJ1-4; D is uncertain. Trimming removed 2 bases from V and 9 bases from J, with 10 bases in between. Germline V gene lookup returns CDR1 SNHLY and CDR2 FYNNEI. The CDR3 sequence is 13 residues long. The CDR3 sequence is CASSEIGQQKLFF. The CDR3 nucleotides are TGTGCCAGCAGTGAAATTGGGCAGCAAAAACTGTTTTTT.

The rearrangement links TRBV11-2 to TRBJ2-2, with 9 bases fitting TRBD1. J was trimmed by 4 bases and V by 5 bases; bases with no gene match: 8. The germline V gene encodes CDR1 SGHAT and CDR2 FQNNGV. This CDR3 is 16 amino acids long. DNA for the CDR3: TGTGCCAGCAGCCCCTATGGACAGGGGAGCACCGGGGAGCTGTTTTTT. It encodes CASSPYGQGSTGELFF.

The genes are TRBV29-1 and TRBJ2-7; possible D gene TRBD2, 6 bases. This CDR3 has 12 amino acids. V dropped 4 bases and J dropped 2 bases, with 9 bases sitting between them. Germline-derived CDR1 and CDR2 are SQVTM and ANQGSEA. The DNA for the CDR3 is TGCAGCGTTGGGACTACCCCCTACGAGCAGTACTTC. Protein sequence: CSVGTTPYEQYF.

This clone was found once. V is TRBV19 and J is TRBJ1-2; 7 nucleotides align to TRBD1. The V and J ends lost 5 bases and 4 bases, in that order; junction bases with no gene match: 13. CDR1 and CDR2 (germline): LNHDA, SQIVND (reference sequence). The CDR3 covers 16 residues. CDR3 nucleotide sequence: TGTGCCAGTAGTTGGGGCTCAAAGACAGGGACCTATGGCTACACCTTC. It encodes CASSWGSKTGTYGYTF.

V and J are TRBV6-1 and TRBJ1-1; D gene uncertain. This CDR3 region has 11 residues. Germline CDR1 MNHNS, CDR2 SASEGT. V dropped 7 bases and J dropped 0 bases, with 3 bases sitting between them. The CDR3: CASNLNTEAFF. In DNA, the CDR3 is TGTGCCAGCAACCTGAACACTGAAGCTTTCTTT.

Points on this clone: Other nucleotide sequences in the sample specify the same CDR3. This chain joins TRBV19 and TRBJ1-5, with 9 nucleotides matching TRBD1. The CDR3 consists of 14 residues. Germline values: CDR1 LNHDA, CDR2 SQIVND (reference sequence). The junction had 0 bases not matched to a gene; V was cut back by 4 bases and J by 2 bases. The CDR3 here is CASSRDRGNQPQHF. CDR3 bases: TGTGCCAGTAGTAGGGACAGGGGCAATCAGCCCCAGCATTTT.

The genes are TRBV4-1 and TRBJ2-7; D might be TRBD2 (6 bases). The CDR3 has 18 residues. Trimming removed 3 bases from V and 3 bases from J, with 24 bases in between. Germline CDR1 and CDR2: MGHRA and YSYEKL. This chain's CDR3 is CASSQFLGVGMGGYEQYF. Here the CDR3 DNA reads TGCGCCAGCAGCCAGTTCTTAGGAGTAGGGATGGGAGGCTACGAGCAGTACTTC.

In the case of this clone: At the DNA level, this CDR3 is encoded by other sequences in the same sample as well. The chain carries TRBV4-1 and TRBJ2-3; 10 bases are a match to TRBD2. The CDR3 runs 15 residues. CDR1 and CDR2 (germline): MGHRA, YSYEKL. Trimming took 1 base from V and 5 from J; bases not matched to a gene: 3. The CDR3 protein is CASSQGLAGGDTQYF. DNA of the CDR3: TGCGCCAGCAGCCAAGGACTAGCGGGTGGAGATACGCAGTATTTT.

V and J are TRBV6-1 and TRBJ2-1; unclear D gene. From germline, CDR1 is MNHNS and CDR2 SASEGT. The CDR3 covers 10 residues. With 6 bases removed from V and 5 bases from J, the gap between germline ends came to 2 bases. The CDR3 bases are TGTGCCAGCAGACACAATGAGCAGTTCTTC. The encoded protein is CASRHNEQFF.

V is TRBV6-5 and J is TRBJ2-3; possibly TRBD2 for D (5 bases). Per germline, CDR1 MNHEY and CDR2 SVGAGI. The CDR3 is 15 residues long. Trimming pared 6 bases from V and 6 bases from J, leaving 19 bases between. The CDR3: CASSLTPRGDDTQYF. CDR3 sequence (DNA): TGTGCCAGCAGCCTAACCCCCCGGGGAGACGATACGCAGTATTTT.

This chain joins TRBV6-5 and TRBJ1-4, with a tentative D call TRBD1 (6 bases). The V and J ends lost 6 bases and 6 bases respectively, with 11 bases between them. From germline, CDR1 is MNHEY and CDR2 SVGAGI. The CDR3 runs to 13 residues. The CDR3: CASREGGDEKLFF. The CDR3 bases are TGTGCCAGCAGGGAGGGGGGAGATGAAAAACTGTTTTTT.

This clone was detected once. Other nucleotide sequences from this sample produce the same CDR3. The DNA for the CDR3 is TGTGCCACCAGCAGAGAAGGGGGTGGGTACGAGCAGTACTTC. It specifies CATSREGGGYEQYF. The genes are TRBV15 and TRBJ2-7; D perhaps matches TRBD1 (6 bases). The CDR3 spans 14 residues. CDR1 and CDR2 from the germline V gene are LNHNV and YYDKDF (reference sequence). Trimming removed 0 bases at V and 4 bases at J, with 10 bases between. The complete variable domain, with remaining parts taken from reference TRBV15 and TRBJ2-7, reads DAMVIQNPRYQVTQFGKPVTLSCSQTLNHNVMYWYQQKSSQAPKLLFHYYDKDFNNEADTPDNFQSRRPNTSFCFLDIRSPGLGDTAMYLCATSREGGGYEQYFGPGTRLTVT.

This clone appeared once. This chain links TRBV7-3 with TRBJ2-3, with unresolved D. The CDR3 length is 13 residues. Trimming left V 1 base short and J 5 bases short, with 7 bases between. Germline values: CDR1 SGHTA, CDR2 FQGTGA. The chain's CDR3 is CASSLSSLDTQYF. In DNA form, the CDR3 reads TGTGCCAGCAGCTTAAGCTCGTTAGATACGCAGTATTTT.